This TCR beta chain is from a study of spatial heterogeneity in lung cancer. Overall study: Averaged across combinations, each unique TCR and UMI pairing appeared more than ten times in raw reads, which were uncorrected.

CDR1 is SGHTA and CDR2 is FQGNSA in the germline V gene. Trimming stripped 11 bases from V and 4 bases from J, with 14 bases between. This CDR3 is 13 amino acids long. Time point defined: blood at routine non-recurrence follow-up after resection. Whole RNA from tumor, nontumor lung or frozen PBMC was sequenced unsorted. Study results and caveats: Follow-up blood showed ubiquitous expanded tumor TCRs less than blood at resection did.

Unique molecular identifiers, one per molecule, were present on every TCR cDNA molecule. One entry per CDR3 protein results from TCRdb running MiXCR on the 5' RACE reads. The sample has 25,000 to 30,000 distinct CDR3 sequences; 5% to 6.5% are singletons. This clonotype occurred many times. What it binds is unknown. The receptor was isolated from a male donor with early-stage non-small cell lung cancer. Sequencing used PBMCs, obtained at follow-up. This sequence joins TRBV7-2 and TRBJ1-4; TRBD1 is a possible D gene (5 bases). CDR3 loop: CASGSQGNEKLFF. The CDR3 nucleotides are TGTGCCTCCGGGTCCCAGGGTAATGAAAAACTGTTTTTT.